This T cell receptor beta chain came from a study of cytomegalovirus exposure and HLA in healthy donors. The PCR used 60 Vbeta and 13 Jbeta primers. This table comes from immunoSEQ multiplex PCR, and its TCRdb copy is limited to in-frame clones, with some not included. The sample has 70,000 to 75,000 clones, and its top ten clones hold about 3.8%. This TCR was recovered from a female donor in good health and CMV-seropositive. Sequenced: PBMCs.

The CDR3 sequence is CVTREARGSNQPQHF. DNA for the CDR3: TGTGTTACCCGCGAGGCCCGAGGAAGCAATCAGCCCCAGCATTTT. The rearrangement links TRBV6-6 to TRBJ1-5; D unresolved. Germline CDR1 MNHNY, CDR2 SVGAGI (reference sequence). The CDR3 spans 15 residues.